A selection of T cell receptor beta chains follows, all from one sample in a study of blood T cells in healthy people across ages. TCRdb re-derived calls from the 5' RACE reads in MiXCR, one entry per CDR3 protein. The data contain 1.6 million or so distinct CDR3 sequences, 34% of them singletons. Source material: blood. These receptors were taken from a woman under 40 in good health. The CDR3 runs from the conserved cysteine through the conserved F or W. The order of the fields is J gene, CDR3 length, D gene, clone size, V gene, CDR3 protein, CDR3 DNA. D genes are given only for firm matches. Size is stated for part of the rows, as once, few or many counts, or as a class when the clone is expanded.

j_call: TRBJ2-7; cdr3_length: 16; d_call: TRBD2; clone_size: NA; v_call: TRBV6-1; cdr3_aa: CASRLRAGVTSYEQYF; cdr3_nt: TGTGCCAGCAGGCTCCGGGCGGGGGTTACTTCCTACGAGCAGTACTTC
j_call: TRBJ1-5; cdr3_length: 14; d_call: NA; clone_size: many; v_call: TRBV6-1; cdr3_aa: CASSDGGGYQPQHF; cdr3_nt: TGTGCCAGCAGTGATGGTGGAGGGTATCAGCCCCAGCATTTT
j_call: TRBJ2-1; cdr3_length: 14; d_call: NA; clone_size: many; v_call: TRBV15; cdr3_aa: CATSRDQGDNEQFF; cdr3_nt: TGTGCCACCAGCAGAGATCAAGGAGACAATGAGCAGTTCTTC
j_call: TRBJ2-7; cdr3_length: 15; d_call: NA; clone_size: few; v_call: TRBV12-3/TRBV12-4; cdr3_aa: CASSLKAGPRYEQYF; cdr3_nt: TGTGCCAGCAGTTTAAAGGCGGGGCCCAGGTACGAGCAGTACTTC
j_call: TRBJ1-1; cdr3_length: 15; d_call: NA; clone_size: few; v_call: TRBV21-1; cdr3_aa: CASSLQAHRNTEAFF; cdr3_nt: TGTGCCAGCAGCCTCCAAGCGCACCGAAACACTGAAGCTTTCTTT
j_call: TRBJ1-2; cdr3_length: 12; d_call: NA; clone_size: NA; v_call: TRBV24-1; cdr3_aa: CATSENKLGYTF; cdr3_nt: TGTGCCACCAGTGAAAATAAGCTGGGCTACACCTTC
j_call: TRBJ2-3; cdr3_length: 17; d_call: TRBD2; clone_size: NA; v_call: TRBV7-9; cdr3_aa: CASSSSTSGRGTDTQYF; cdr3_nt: TGTGCCAGCAGCTCCTCAACTAGCGGGAGGGGCACAGATACGCAGTATTTT
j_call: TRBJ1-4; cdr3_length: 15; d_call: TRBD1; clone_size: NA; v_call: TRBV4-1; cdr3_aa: CASSRSQGQGPKLFF; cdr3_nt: TGCGCCAGCAGCCGCAGCCAGGGACAGGGGCCCAAACTGTTTTTT
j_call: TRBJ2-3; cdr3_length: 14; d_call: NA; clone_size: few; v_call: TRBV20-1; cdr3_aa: CSARGGSATDTQYF; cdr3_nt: TGCAGTGCTAGAGGGGGTAGCGCAACAGATACGCAGTATTTT
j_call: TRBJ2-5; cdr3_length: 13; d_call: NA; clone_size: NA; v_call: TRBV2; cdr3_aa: CASRVQEQETQYF; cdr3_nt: TGTGCCAGCAGGGTACAGGAGCAAGAGACCCAGTACTTC
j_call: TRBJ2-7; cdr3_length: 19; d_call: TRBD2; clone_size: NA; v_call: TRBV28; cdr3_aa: CASSFVRLAGGPLGDEQYF; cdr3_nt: TGTGCCAGCAGTTTCGTGCGGCTAGCGGGAGGGCCGTTGGGGGACGAGCAGTACTTC
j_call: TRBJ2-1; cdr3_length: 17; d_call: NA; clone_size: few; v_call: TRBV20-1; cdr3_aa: CSARGQDHLTLYNEQFF; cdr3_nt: TGCAGTGCTAGGGGGCAGGACCACCTAACCCTGTACAATGAGCAGTTCTTC
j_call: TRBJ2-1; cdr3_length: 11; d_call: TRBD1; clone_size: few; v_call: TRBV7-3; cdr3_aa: CASSLGTAQFF; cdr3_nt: TGTGCCAGCAGCCTCGGGACAGCCCAGTTCTTC
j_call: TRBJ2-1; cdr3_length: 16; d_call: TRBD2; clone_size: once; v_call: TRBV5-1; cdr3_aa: CASSNSGGAQYNEQFF; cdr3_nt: TGCGCCAGCAGCAATAGCGGGGGGGCCCAGTACAATGAGCAGTTCTTC
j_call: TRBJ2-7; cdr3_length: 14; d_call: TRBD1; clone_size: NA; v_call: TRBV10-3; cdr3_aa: CAITHDRGSYEQYF; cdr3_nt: TGTGCCATCACCCACGACAGGGGGAGCTACGAGCAGTACTTC
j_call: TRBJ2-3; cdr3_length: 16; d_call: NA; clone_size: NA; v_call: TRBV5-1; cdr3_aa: CASSLETRSSTDTQYF; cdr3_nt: TGCGCCAGCAGCTTGGAGACCCGATCTAGCACAGATACGCAGTATTTT
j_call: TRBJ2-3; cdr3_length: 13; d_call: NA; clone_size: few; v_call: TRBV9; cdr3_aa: CASSQVGGLTQYF; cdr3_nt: TGTGCCAGCAGCCAAGTGGGCGGACTCACGCAGTATTTT
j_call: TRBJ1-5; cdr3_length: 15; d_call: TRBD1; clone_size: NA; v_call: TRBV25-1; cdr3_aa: CASSAQTGGNQPQHF; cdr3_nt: TGTGCCAGCAGTGCACAAACAGGGGGGAACCAGCCTCAGCATTTT
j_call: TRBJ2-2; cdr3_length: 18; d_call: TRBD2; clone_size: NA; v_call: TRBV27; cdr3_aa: CASSLITSGTGNTGELFF; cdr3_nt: TGTGCCAGCAGTTTAATCACCAGCGGGACGGGGAACACCGGGGAGCTGTTTTTT
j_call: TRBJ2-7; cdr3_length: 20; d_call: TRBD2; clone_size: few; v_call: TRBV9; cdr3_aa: CASSYHFPGLAGDWLGEQYF; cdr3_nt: TGTGCCAGCAGCTACCACTTTCCGGGACTAGCGGGAGACTGGTTGGGCGAGCAGTACTTC
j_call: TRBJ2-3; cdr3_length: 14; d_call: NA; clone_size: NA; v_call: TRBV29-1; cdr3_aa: CSVEGGLIADMQYF; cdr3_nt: TGCAGCGTTGAAGGTGGACTGATCGCAGATATGCAGTATTTT
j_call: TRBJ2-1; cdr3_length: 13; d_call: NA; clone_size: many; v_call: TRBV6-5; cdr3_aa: CASSYGRGNEQFF; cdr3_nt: TGTGCCAGCAGTTACGGCAGGGGAAATGAGCAGTTCTTC
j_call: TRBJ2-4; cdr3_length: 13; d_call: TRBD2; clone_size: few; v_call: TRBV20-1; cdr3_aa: CSAPGTRKNIQYF; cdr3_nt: TGCAGTGCACCTGGGACTAGAAAAAACATTCAGTACTTC
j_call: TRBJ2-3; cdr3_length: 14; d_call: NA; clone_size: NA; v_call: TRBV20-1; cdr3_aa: CSASPRHPTDTQYF; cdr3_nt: TGCAGTGCTAGTCCACGACACCCCACAGATACGCAGTATTTT
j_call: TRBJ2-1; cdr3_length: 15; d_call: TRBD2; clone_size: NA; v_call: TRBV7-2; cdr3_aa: CASSLLRGGQNEQFF; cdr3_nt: TGTGCCAGCAGCCTTTTGCGGGGGGGCCAGAATGAGCAGTTCTTC
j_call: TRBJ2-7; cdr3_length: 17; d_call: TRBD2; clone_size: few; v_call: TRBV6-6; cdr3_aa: CASLGLGGGSGAYEQYF; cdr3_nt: TGTGCCAGCCTGGGTCTGGGCGGGGGGTCGGGAGCCTACGAGCAGTACTTC
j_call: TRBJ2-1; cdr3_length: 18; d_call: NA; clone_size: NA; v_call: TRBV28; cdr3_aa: CASSLPWSRGASYNEQFF; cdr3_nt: TGTGCCAGCAGTCTACCCTGGTCCCGGGGAGCCTCCTACAATGAGCAGTTCTTC
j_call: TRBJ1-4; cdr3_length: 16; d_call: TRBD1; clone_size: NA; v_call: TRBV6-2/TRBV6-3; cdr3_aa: CASSYPEGQLNEKLFF; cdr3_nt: TGTGCCAGCAGTTACCCCGAGGGACAGCTGAATGAAAAACTGTTTTTT
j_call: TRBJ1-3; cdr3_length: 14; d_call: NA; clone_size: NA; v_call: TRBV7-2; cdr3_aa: CASSLGQAGNTIYF; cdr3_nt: TGTGCCAGCAGCTTAGGACAAGCTGGAAACACCATATATTTT
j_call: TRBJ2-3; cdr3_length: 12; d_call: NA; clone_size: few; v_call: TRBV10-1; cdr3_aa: CASGHSTDTQYF; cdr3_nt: TGCGCCAGCGGACACTCCACAGATACGCAGTATTTT
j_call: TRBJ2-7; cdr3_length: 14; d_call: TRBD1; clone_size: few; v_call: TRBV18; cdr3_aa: CASKPGQGPYEQYF; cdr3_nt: TGTGCCAGCAAACCGGGACAGGGACCCTACGAGCAGTACTTC
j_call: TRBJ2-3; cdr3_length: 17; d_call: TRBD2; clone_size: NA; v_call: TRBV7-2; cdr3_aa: CASSTPLAGGPTDTQYF; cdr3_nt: TGTGCCAGCAGCACACCACTAGCGGGGGGCCCCACAGATACGCAGTATTTT
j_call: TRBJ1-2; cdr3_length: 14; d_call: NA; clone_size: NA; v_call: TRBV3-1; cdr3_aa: CANSQLGAYYGYTF; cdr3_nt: TGTGCCAACAGCCAACTGGGGGCCTACTATGGCTACACCTTC
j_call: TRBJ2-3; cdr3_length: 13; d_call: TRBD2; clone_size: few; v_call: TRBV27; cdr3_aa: CASSKRGKDTQYF; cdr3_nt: TGTGCCAGCAGTAAGCGGGGGAAAGATACGCAGTATTTT
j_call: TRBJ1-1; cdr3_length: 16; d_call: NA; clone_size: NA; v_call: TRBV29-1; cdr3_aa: CSVEEEGRMWNTEAFF; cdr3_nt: TGCAGCGTTGAAGAGGAGGGGAGGATGTGGAACACTGAAGCTTTCTTT
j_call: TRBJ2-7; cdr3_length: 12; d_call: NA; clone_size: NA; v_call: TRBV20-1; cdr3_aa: CSARRDAYEQYF; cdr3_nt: TGCAGTGCTCGACGGGACGCATACGAGCAGTACTTC
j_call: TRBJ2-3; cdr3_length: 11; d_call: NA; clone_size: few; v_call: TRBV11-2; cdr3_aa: CASATADTQYF; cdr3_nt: TGTGCCAGTGCTACAGCAGATACGCAGTATTTT
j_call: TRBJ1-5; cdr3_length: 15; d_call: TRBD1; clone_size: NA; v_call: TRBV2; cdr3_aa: CASSTGGLASQPQHF; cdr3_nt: TGTGCCAGCAGCACAGGGGGCTTAGCTTCGCAGCCCCAGCATTTT
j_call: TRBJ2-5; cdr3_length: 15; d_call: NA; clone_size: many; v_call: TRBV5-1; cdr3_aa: CASSQIAEGGETQYF; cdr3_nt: TGCGCCAGCAGCCAGATAGCGGAGGGGGGGGAGACCCAGTACTTC
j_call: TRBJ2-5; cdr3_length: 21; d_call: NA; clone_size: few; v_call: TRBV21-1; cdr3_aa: CASSKAALRGRPQGYQETQYF; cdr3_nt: TGTGCCAGCAGCAAAGCAGCATTGCGGGGGAGACCCCAGGGGTACCAAGAGACCCAGTACTTC
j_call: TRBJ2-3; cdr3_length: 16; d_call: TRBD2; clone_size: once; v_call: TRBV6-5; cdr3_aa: CASSYLRGSFEDTQYF; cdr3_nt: TGTGCCAGCAGTTACTTGCGGGGGTCCTTTGAAGATACGCAGTATTTT
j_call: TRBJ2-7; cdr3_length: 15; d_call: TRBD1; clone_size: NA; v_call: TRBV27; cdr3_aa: CASSHGTGGGGEQYF; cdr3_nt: TGTGCCAGCAGTCATGGGACAGGGGGTGGTGGCGAGCAGTACTTC
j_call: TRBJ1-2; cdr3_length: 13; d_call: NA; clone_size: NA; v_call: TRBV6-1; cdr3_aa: CASSEATLGGYTF; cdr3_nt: TGTGCCAGCAGTGAAGCGACCTTAGGCGGCTACACCTTC
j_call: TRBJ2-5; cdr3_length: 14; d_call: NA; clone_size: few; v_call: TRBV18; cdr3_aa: CASSPPLARETQYF; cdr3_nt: TGTGCCAGCTCACCACCCCTAGCTCGGGAGACCCAGTACTTC
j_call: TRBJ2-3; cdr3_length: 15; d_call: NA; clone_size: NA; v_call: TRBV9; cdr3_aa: CASNPRGGSTDTQYF; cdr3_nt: TGTGCCAGCAACCCCAGGGGGGGAAGCACAGATACGCAGTATTTT
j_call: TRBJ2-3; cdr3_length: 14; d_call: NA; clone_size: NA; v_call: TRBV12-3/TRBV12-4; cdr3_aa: CASSLNPITDTQYF; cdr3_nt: TGTGCCAGCAGTTTGAATCCGATTACAGATACGCAGTATTTT
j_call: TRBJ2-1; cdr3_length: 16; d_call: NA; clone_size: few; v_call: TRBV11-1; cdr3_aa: CASSSESDRDYNEQFF; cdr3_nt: TGTGCCAGCAGCTCGGAGTCCGACCGGGACTACAATGAGCAGTTCTTC
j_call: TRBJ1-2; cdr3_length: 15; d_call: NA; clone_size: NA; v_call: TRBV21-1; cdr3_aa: CASSKGDSPRYGYTF; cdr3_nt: TGTGCCAGCAGCAAAGGGGACAGCCCCCGCTATGGCTACACCTTC
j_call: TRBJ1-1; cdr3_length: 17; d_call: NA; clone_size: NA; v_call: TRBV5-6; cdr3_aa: CASSLAYVRGQSTEAFF; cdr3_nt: TGTGCCAGCAGCTTGGCCTACGTACGGGGGCAGAGCACTGAAGCTTTCTTT
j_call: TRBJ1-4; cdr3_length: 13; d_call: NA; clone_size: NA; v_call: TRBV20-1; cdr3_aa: CSAPGLDNGGLFF; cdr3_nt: TGCAGTGCCCCGGGCCTTGATAATGGGGGACTGTTTTTT
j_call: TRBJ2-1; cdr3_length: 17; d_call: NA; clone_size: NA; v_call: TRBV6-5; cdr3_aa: CASSYRRGSSSYNEQFF; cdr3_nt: TGTGCCAGCAGTTATCGGCGGGGTTCGAGCTCCTACAATGAGCAGTTCTTC
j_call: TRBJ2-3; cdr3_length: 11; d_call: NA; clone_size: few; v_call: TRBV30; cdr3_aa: CAWSEQGTQYF; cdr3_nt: TGTGCCTGGAGTGAACAGGGTACGCAGTATTTT
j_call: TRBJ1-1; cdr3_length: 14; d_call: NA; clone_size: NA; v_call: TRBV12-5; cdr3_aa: CASGSGIRNTEAFF; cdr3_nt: TGTGCTAGTGGCTCCGGGATCCGGAACACTGAAGCTTTCTTT
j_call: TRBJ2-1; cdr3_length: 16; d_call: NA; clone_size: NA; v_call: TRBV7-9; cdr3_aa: CASSPTRGSSYNEQFF; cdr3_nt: TGTGCCAGCAGTCCCACACGGGGTTCATCCTACAATGAGCAGTTCTTC
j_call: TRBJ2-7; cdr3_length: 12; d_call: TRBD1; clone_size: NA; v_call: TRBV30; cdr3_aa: CAWSTGPYEQYF; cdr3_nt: TGTGCCTGGTCGACAGGGCCCTACGAGCAGTACTTC